This entry lists 30 T cell receptor beta chains sequenced from one sample in a study of CD8 T cells in ankylosing spondylitis. The study's findings and limits: What seemed typical of ankylosing spondylitis blood was a TCR beta motif built from about 8 highly homologous variants.

Their antigens are not known. TCRdb re-derived calls from the 5' RACE reads in MiXCR, one entry per CDR3 protein. The data contain roughly 700,000 distinct CDR3 sequences, under 20% of them singletons. Sequenced: blood, either unsorted or a sorted T cell fraction (not recorded which). All receptors derive from a male donor with ankylosing spondylitis.

This clonotype was seen a few times. The chain employs TRBV5-5 and TRBJ1-6, with 9 bases aligning to TRBD1. The ends lost 4 bases at V and 8 bases at J; junction bases unmatched: 7. CDR1 is SGHKS, CDR2 YYEKEE, per germline (reference sequence). This CDR3 has 15 amino acids. CDR3 loop: CASSARDRAYSPLHF. The CDR3 nucleotides are TGTGCCAGCAGCGCCCGGGACAGGGCTTATTCACCCCTCCACTTT.

This clonotype was seen a handful of times. The rearrangement links TRBV5-1 to TRBJ2-7; 10 bases are shared with TRBD1. Trimming at V came to 10 bases and at J to 6 bases, leaving 10 bases not matched to a gene. Germline V gene lookup returns CDR1 SGHRS and CDR2 YFSETQ. This CDR3 is built from 13 residues. The CDR3 protein is CAQPTGGFSEQYF. CDR3 in DNA: TGCGCCCAGCCGACAGGGGGCTTCTCCGAGCAGTACTTC. The full variable domain, its missing parts supplied by reference TRBV5-1 and TRBJ2-7, is KAGVTQTPRYLIKTRGQQVTLSCSPISGHRSVSWYQQTPGQGLQFLFEYFSETQRNKGNFPGRFSGRQFSNSRSEMNVSTLELGDSALYLCAQPTGGFSEQYFGPGTRLTVT.

This clonotype was counted many times. The V gene is TRBV27, the J gene TRBJ1-5; 7 bases align to TRBD1. Germline CDR1 MNHEY, CDR2 SMNVEV (reference sequence). This CDR3 comprises 15 residues. Trimming at V came to 5 bases and at J to 0 bases, leaving 4 bases not matched to a gene. CDR3 amino acids: CASSPGTASNQPQHF. The CDR3 nucleotides are TGTGCCAGCAGTCCCGGGACAGCTAGCAATCAGCCCCAGCATTTT.

There are a few counts of this clonotype. The V and J genes are TRBV20-1 and TRBJ1-4, with TRBD1 identical over 7 bases. V lost 6 bases and J lost 4; bases outside the gene matches: 5. CDR1 is DFQATT and CDR2 is SNEGSKA in the germline V gene (reference sequence). This CDR3 contains 13 residues. Here the CDR3 reads CSAQQGYNEKLFF. CDR3 sequence (DNA): TGCAGTGCCCAACAGGGGTATAATGAAAAACTGTTTTTT.

This clonotype has only a few counts. V and J are TRBV12-3 or TRBV12-4 and TRBJ1-1; no clear D gene. This CDR3 has 14 amino acids. The V and J ends lost 3 bases and 0 bases respectively, with 8 bases between them. In nucleotides, the CDR3 is TGTGCCAGCAGTTTTGGACCGATGAACACTGAAGCTTTCTTT. Amino acids: CASSFGPMNTEAFF.

This clonotype was picked up a small number of times. V usage is TRBV20-1 and J usage is TRBJ1-1, with no clear D. The V end was cut by 5 bases, the J end by 3 bases, with 10 bases between. Germline loops: CDR1 DFQATT, CDR2 SNEGSKA (reference sequence). The CDR3 sequence is 12 residues long. In DNA form, the CDR3 reads TGCAGTGCTGGGGTTTGGGACACTGAAGCTTTCTTT. This codes for CSAGVWDTEAFF.

The chain carries TRBV20-1 and TRBJ2-2; no reliable D call. CDR1 DFQATT and CDR2 SNEGSKA come from the germline V gene (reference sequence). The germline V and J ends were trimmed by 0 bases and 2 bases, with 7 bases remaining between them. The CDR3 loop spans 14 amino acids. CDR3 amino acids: CSARERGNTGELFF. The CDR3 region has the DNA TGCAGTGCTAGAGAGCGTGGTAACACCGGGGAGCTGTTTTTT.

The rearrangement links TRBV20-1 to TRBJ1-4, with D possibly being TRBD1 (5 bases). V was pared by 6 bases and J by 5 bases, with 13 bases between. Germline CDR1 is DFQATT and CDR2 is SNEGSKA (reference sequence). CDR3 length: 13 residues. The CDR3 reads CSAFRAGNEKLFF. The CDR3 nucleotides are TGCAGTGCATTCCGGGCAGGGAATGAAAAACTGTTTTTT.

V and J are TRBV6-1 and TRBJ1-1; 8 bases match TRBD1. The CDR3 sequence is 14 residues long. Germline values: CDR1 MNHNS, CDR2 SASEGT. Trimming took 5 bases from V and 4 from J; bases not matched to a gene: 6. The CDR3 region is CASSTDRVGTEAFF. CDR3 sequence (DNA): TGTGCCAGCAGTACGGACAGGGTAGGCACTGAAGCTTTCTTT.

This clonotype was recorded a few times. V and J are TRBV12-3 or TRBV12-4 and TRBJ2-6; D is unclear. The CDR3 sequence is 16 residues long. The V gene lost 2 bases and the J gene lost 2 bases, with 10 bases spanning the gap. CDR3 protein: CASSLTPGAGANVLTF. The CDR3 DNA sequence: TGTGCCAGCAGTTTAACCCCGGGCGCTGGGGCCAACGTCCTGACTTTC.

This chain joins TRBV30 and TRBJ1-2, with a tentative D call TRBD1 (6 bases). CDR3 length: 13 residues. Trimming pared 3 bases from V and 8 bases from J, leaving 16 bases between. Germline lookup yields CDR1 GTSNPN and CDR2 SVGIG (reference sequence). The DNA for the CDR3 is TGTGCCTGGAGGGACAGTCGAATATGGGGCTACACCTTC. Amino acids: CAWRDSRIWGYTF.

In its sample, this clonotype was seen a few times. The chain is built from TRBV19 and TRBJ1-5; unclear D gene. V lost 7 bases and J lost 2, with 9 bases in between. The CDR3 totals 13 residues. CDR1 and CDR2 from the germline V gene are LNHDA and SQIVND (reference sequence). The DNA for the CDR3 is TGTGCCAGTACCCTAAGGGGCAATCAGCCCCAGCATTTT. Its translation is CASTLRGNQPQHF.

The V and J genes are TRBV6-2 or TRBV6-3 and TRBJ2-6, with a possible D match to TRBD1 (5 bases). The germline CDR1 and CDR2 sequences are MNHEY and SVGEGT. The CDR3 length is 15 residues. V was clipped by 5 bases and J by 1 base, with 9 bases between them. The CDR3 region is CASSKSGSGANVLTF. The CDR3 nucleotides are TGTGCCAGCAGTAAATCAGGGTCTGGGGCCAACGTCCTGACTTTC.

This clonotype was seen only a few times. V and J are TRBV19 and TRBJ2-1, with a tentative D call TRBD2 (6 bases). CDR3 length equals 16 residues. Trimming stripped 6 bases from V and 5 bases from J, with 20 bases between. Germline CDR1 reads LNHDA; CDR2 reads SQIVND (reference sequence). CDR3 protein: CASSITGGPPHNEQFF. CDR3 nucleotide sequence: TGTGCCAGTAGCATTACCGGAGGGCCCCCCCACAATGAGCAGTTCTTC.

In DNA, the CDR3 is TGTGCCAGCAGTGGGGACAGGGAGGGTGAAGCTTTCTTT. Its translation is CASSGDREGEAFF. The chain joins TRBV6-6 to TRBJ1-1; 9 bases line up with TRBD1. Germline-derived CDR1 and CDR2 are MNHNY and SVGAGI (reference sequence). This CDR3 has 13 residues. V shed 5 bases and J 7 bases; nucleotides not matched to a gene: 5.

CDR3 amino acids: CSVEPQGQGSGYTF. CDR3 nucleotides: TGCAGCGTTGAGCCCCAGGGACAGGGGAGCGGCTACACCTTC. This chain uses TRBV29-1 with TRBJ1-2; 10 bases are shared with TRBD1. V lost 3 bases, J lost 8 bases, and 9 bases stayed unmatched. The CDR3 contains 14 residues. Germline V gives CDR1 SQVTM, CDR2 ANQGSEA.

This chain joins TRBV5-1 and TRBJ2-2, with 10 nucleotides matching TRBD2. Germline-derived CDR1 and CDR2 are SGHRS and YFSETQ. This CDR3 has 16 amino acids. With 0 bases clipped from V and 4 bases from J, the junction kept 3 bases outside the gene matches. In DNA form, the CDR3 reads TGCGCCAGCAGCTTGGTTGTAGCGGGAGGCACCGGGGAGCTGTTTTTT. Translated: CASSLVVAGGTGELFF.

This clonotype was detected many times. The rearrangement joins TRBV7-9 to TRBJ2-7; 7 nucleotides line up with TRBD2. Trimming cost V 5 bases and J 0 bases; bases outside gene matches: 10. This CDR3 comprises 16 residues. Germline assignment: CDR1 SEHNR and CDR2 FQNEAQ (reference sequence). The CDR3 DNA is TGTGCCAGCAGCCGAATGACTAGCCGGAGCTCCTACGAGCAGTACTTC. Amino acid sequence: CASSRMTSRSSYEQYF.

This sequence joins TRBV12-3 or TRBV12-4 and TRBJ2-2, with D perhaps TRBD1 or TRBD2 (6 bases each). Deletions cut 2 bases from V and 0 bases from J, with 13 bases between. The CDR3 runs to 17 residues. The CDR3 bases are TGTGCCAGCAGTTTAAGAGGGGGAGGCGCGAACACCGGGGAGCTGTTTTTT. Its translation: CASSLRGGGANTGELFF.

The sample holds a few counts of this clonotype. The gene calls are TRBV6-5 and TRBJ2-5; D gene unclear. Germline V gene sequence: CDR1 MNHEY, CDR2 SVGAGI. The CDR3 covers 15 residues. The V gene lost 2 bases and the J gene lost 1 base, with 11 bases spanning the gap. CDR3 loop: CASSYKAYSQETQYF. In DNA form, the CDR3 reads TGTGCCAGCAGTTACAAGGCGTACAGCCAAGAGACCCAGTACTTC.

V usage is TRBV20-1 and J usage is TRBJ2-7, with 10 positions matching TRBD1. Germline V gene data show CDR1 as DFQATT and CDR2 as SNEGSKA (reference sequence). The CDR3 runs 13 residues. The J segment lost 6 bases and the V segment lost 4 bases, leaving 6 bases of the junction unmatched. The CDR3 coding sequence is TGCAGTGCTATAAGACAGGGGGCTGGCGAGCAGTACTTC. It codes for CSAIRQGAGEQYF.

In its sample, this clonotype was seen a few times. The rearrangement links TRBV2 to TRBJ2-5; 14 nucleotides line up with TRBD2. The V and J ends lost 5 bases and 4 bases, in that order; junction bases with no gene match: 9. In germline, CDR1 is SNHLY, CDR2 FYNNEI. CDR3 length: 17 residues. CDR3 amino acids: CASSSGTSGSRAETQYF. The CDR3 nucleotides read TGTGCCAGCAGTTCCGGGACTAGCGGGAGTAGAGCAGAGACCCAGTACTTC.

This clonotype has just a few counts. The chain employs TRBV12-3 or TRBV12-4 and TRBJ1-2; 10 bases line up with TRBD1. CDR3 size: 18 residues. V lost 6 bases and J lost 4; bases outside the gene matches: 17. The CDR3 reads CASRRTGGSSYRGYGYTF. In DNA, the CDR3 is TGTGCCAGCAGGAGGACAGGGGGTAGCAGTTATCGGGGCTATGGCTACACCTTC.

In this sample, this clonotype turned up a few times. V gene TRBV7-9 combines with J gene TRBJ2-1, with 8 bases aligning to TRBD2. CDR3 length equals 15 residues. Germline assignment: CDR1 SEHNR and CDR2 FQNEAQ (reference sequence). Trimming at V came to 4 bases and at J to 12 bases, leaving 14 bases not matched to a gene. The CDR3 is CASSSLTGGDVGQFF. The CDR3 DNA is TGTGCCAGCAGCTCCCTGACGGGAGGGGACGTGGGGCAGTTCTTC.

This chain connects TRBV11-2 to TRBJ2-3; no clear D. The germline V gene encodes CDR1 SGHAT and CDR2 FQNNGV. The CDR3 runs 17 residues. V lost 3 bases, J lost 0 bases, and 16 bases lay in between. CDR3 coding DNA: TGTGCCAGCAGCTTGGTGGTAGGGATAACTAGCACAGATACGCAGTATTTT. Translated: CASSLVVGITSTDTQYF.

The gene calls are TRBV5-4 and TRBJ1-2; D is possibly TRBD1 (6 bases). There are 15 residues in the CDR3. V lost 4 bases to trimming and J lost 4 bases, with 17 bases between them. The germline V gene has CDR1 SGHNT and CDR2 YYREEE (reference sequence). The CDR3 DNA follows: TGTGCCAGCAGCCTTCTTTTCGGGACACTCTATGGCTACACCTTC. Translation: CASSLLFGTLYGYTF.

This rearrangement joins TRBV10-2 to TRBJ2-1; TRBD2 matches at 12 bases. The CDR3 sequence is 16 residues long. Germline V CDR1 and CDR2: WSHSY, SAAADI. The junction had 8 bases not matched to a gene; V was cut back by 3 bases and J by 8 bases. CDR3 residues: CASSDWTSGIGDEQFF. In DNA form, the CDR3 reads TGCGCCAGCAGTGACTGGACTAGCGGGATTGGGGATGAGCAGTTCTTC.

J is TRBJ1-5 and V is TRBV20-1; no definite D call. The CDR3 has 14 amino acids. V lost 3 bases, J lost 2 bases, and 11 bases lay in between. The germline V gene encodes CDR1 DFQATT and CDR2 SNEGSKA (reference sequence). CDR3 DNA sequence: TGCAGTGCTAGCCCCCCGGTGGGCAATCAGCCCCAGCATTTT. Translated, it gives CSASPPVGNQPQHF.

This clonotype was observed once. CDR3 protein: CASSWPTGQGPGELFF. The CDR3 DNA sequence: TGCGCCAGCAGCTGGCCCACGGGACAGGGGCCCGGGGAGCTGTTTTTT. This chain joins TRBV5-1 and TRBJ2-2, with 10 bases aligning to TRBD1. This CDR3 spans 16 amino acids. With V trimmed by 3 bases and J by 6 bases, 8 bases remained unmatched. Germline-derived CDR1 and CDR2 are SGHRS and YFSETQ.

The V and J genes are TRBV4-1 and TRBJ2-1; 9 bases map to TRBD2. CDR1 and CDR2 from the germline V gene are MGHRA and YSYEKL. Unmatched junction bases numbered 3, after V lost 0 bases and J lost 6 bases. The CDR3 totals 15 residues. DNA of the CDR3: TGCGCCAGCAGCCAAGAAGGGACTAGCCCCAATGAGCAGTTCTTC. Translated: CASSQEGTSPNEQFF.